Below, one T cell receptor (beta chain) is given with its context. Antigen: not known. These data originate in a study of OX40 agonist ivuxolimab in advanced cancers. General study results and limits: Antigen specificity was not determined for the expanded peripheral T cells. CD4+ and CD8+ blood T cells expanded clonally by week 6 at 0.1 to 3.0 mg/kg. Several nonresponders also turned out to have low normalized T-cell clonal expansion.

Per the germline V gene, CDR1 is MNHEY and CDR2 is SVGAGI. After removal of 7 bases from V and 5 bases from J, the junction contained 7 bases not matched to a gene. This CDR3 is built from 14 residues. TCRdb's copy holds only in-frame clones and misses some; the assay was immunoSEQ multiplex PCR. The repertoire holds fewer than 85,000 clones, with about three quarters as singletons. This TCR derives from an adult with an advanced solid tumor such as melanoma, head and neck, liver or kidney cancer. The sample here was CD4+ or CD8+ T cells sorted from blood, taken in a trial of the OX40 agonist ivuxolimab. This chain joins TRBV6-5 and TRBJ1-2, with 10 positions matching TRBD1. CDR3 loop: CASTYGTGDYGYTF. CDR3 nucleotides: TGTGCCAGCACCTATGGGACAGGGGATTATGGCTACACCTTC.